Each of the 3 T cell receptor beta chains below was sequenced from the same sample in a study of T-cell reconstitution after alpha-beta-depleted transplantation in children (dated by TCRdb to the mid-2010s). Receptor libraries were prepared by PCR. Sequencing was carried out with an Illumina HiSeq 2500. To normalize quantification of the TCRbeta repertoire, the TCR libraries were built with molecular barcoding that relied on unique molecular identifiers. The raw public reads went through TCRdb reprocessing: fastp at Q25, MiXCR clone calling, in-frame beta chains kept. Each entry is one CDR3 protein sequence, shown with its most common DNA and genes. In all, the sample holds about 500,000 distinct CDR3 sequences, and 32% of those were seen once. About 2.3% of the sample rests with the top ten. This specimen was PBMCs from the stem cell graft donor, taken from the stem cell graft. Source of these receptors: a human donor who donated a stem cell graft to a child with aplastic anemia.

This clonotype was recorded a few times. The gene calls are TRBV5-1 and TRBJ2-1, with 7 bases identical to TRBD2. The CDR3 is made up of 16 amino acids. Germline V lookup: CDR1 SGHRS, CDR2 YFSETQ. V was clipped by 0 bases and J by 3 bases; unmatched bases: 6. CDR3 amino acids: CASSLVATSYYNEQFF. DNA of the CDR3: TGCGCCAGCAGCTTGGTAGCGACTAGCTACTACAATGAGCAGTTCTTC.

The chain has TRBV11-2 and TRBJ1-6; D is unresolved. Germline CDR1 SGHAT, CDR2 FQNNGV. The CDR3 runs 14 residues. The V and J ends lost 0 bases and 9 bases respectively, with 9 bases between them. The CDR3: CASSLDQGGSPLHF. In DNA, the CDR3 is TGTGCCAGCAGCTTAGATCAAGGCGGTTCACCCCTCCACTTT.

The genes are TRBV29-1 and TRBJ2-1; TRBD1 aligns across 10 bases. Germline-derived CDR1 and CDR2 are SQVTM and ANQGSEA. V was pared by 3 bases and J by 7 bases, with 9 bases of the junction left unmatched. This CDR3 contains 15 residues. CDR3 in DNA: TGCAGCGTTGATAGGAGACAGGGGGCAGAGAATGAGCAGTTCTTC. Translating gives CSVDRRQGAENEQFF.